These 28 T cell receptor beta chains were all obtained from the same sample, sequenced in a study of spatial heterogeneity in lung cancer. Study results and caveats: Tumoral mutation counts were tracked by counts of expanded intratumoral alpha and beta TCRs.

TCRdb reprocessed the 5' RACE reads with MiXCR, giving one entry per CDR3 protein. The table lists about 4,400 distinct CDR3 sequences, around 9% of them singletons. These receptors' targets are unknown. Regarding time point: sample taken at primary tumor resection. The material was lung tumor tissue, obtained at surgery. The receptors stem from a male donor with early-stage non-small cell lung cancer.

This chain joins TRBV10-3 and TRBJ2-5; 9 bases match TRBD1. The length of the CDR3 is 15 residues. Germline V gives CDR1 ENHRY, CDR2 SYGVKD. Unmatched junction bases numbered 5, after V lost 5 bases and J lost 1 base. DNA of the CDR3: TGTGCCATCAGTAACAGGGGGCGCGGCCAAGAGACCCAGTACTTC. Translating gives CAISNRGRGQETQYF.

This clonotype counts as medium-sized. This chain's CDR3 is CASSGGAFNEQFF. The CDR3 coding sequence is TGTGCCAGCAGCGGGGGGGCCTTCAATGAGCAGTTCTTC. The chain links TRBV9 to TRBJ2-1, with D possibly called TRBD1 or TRBD2 (6 bases each). Germline assignment: CDR1 SGDLS and CDR2 YYNGEE. V lost 3 bases, J lost 6 bases, and 10 bases lay in between. The CDR3 has 13 residues.

The V call is TRBV7-2, the J call TRBJ2-4; D is ambiguous. The CDR3 spans 14 residues. Per germline, CDR1 SGHTA and CDR2 FQGNSA. The V gene lost 5 bases and the J gene lost 0 bases, with 8 bases spanning the gap. The CDR3 DNA follows: TGTGCCAGCAGCAATGCTCTAGCCAAAAACATTCAGTACTTC. Protein product: CASSNALAKNIQYF.

By share of the sample, this clonotype is medium-sized. The chain employs TRBV30 and TRBJ2-1; D is possibly TRBD2 (5 bases). Per germline, CDR1 GTSNPN and CDR2 SVGIG (reference sequence). CDR3 length: 14 residues. Deletions cut 6 bases from V and 2 bases from J, with 14 bases between. CDR3 loop: CACTSGSAYNEQFF. DNA of the CDR3: TGTGCCTGCACATCGGGAAGCGCCTACAATGAGCAGTTCTTC.

In its sample, this clonotype was seen a few times. The chain carries TRBV4-2 and TRBJ1-3, with D maybe TRBD1 (5 bases). The CDR3 is 15 residues long. Between the trimmed V and J ends, which lost 4 bases and 13 bases, there was a span of 23 bases. Germline V gene data show CDR1 as LGHNA and CDR2 as YNFKEQ. DNA for the CDR3: TGTGCCAGCAGCCCTGTTTTGTCCGGGACCCAGGCGATATATTTT. It specifies CASSPVLSGTQAIYF.

This clonotype is deemed medium-sized. V usage is TRBV29-1 and J usage is TRBJ2-6; D remains unclear. The CDR3 totals 12 residues. Trimming removed 3 bases at V and 1 base at J, with 1 base between. Germline V gene lookup returns CDR1 SQVTM and CDR2 ANQGSEA. As DNA, the CDR3 is TGCAGCGTTGATTCTGGGGCCAACGTCCTGACTTTC. This encodes CSVDSGANVLTF.

Ten or more counts support this clonotype. The rearrangement uses TRBV19 and TRBJ1-5; weak D call: TRBD1 (5 bases). Per the germline V gene, CDR1 is LNHDA and CDR2 is SQIVND (reference sequence). V was pared by 2 bases and J by 5 bases, with 10 bases between. The length of the CDR3 is 14 residues. CDR3 sequence: CASSIQGHDQPQHF. The CDR3 DNA sequence: TGTGCCAGTAGTATACAGGGCCACGATCAGCCCCAGCATTTT.

This clonotype qualifies as medium-sized. The V call is TRBV6-2 or TRBV6-3, the J call TRBJ2-7; D is undetermined. The CDR3 length is 13 residues. In germline, CDR1 is MNHEY, CDR2 SVGEGT. V gave up 0 bases and J gave up 9 bases, with 12 bases separating them. CDR3 sequence reads: CASSYSPGFRQYF. The CDR3, as DNA: TGTGCCAGCAGTTACTCCCCCGGTTTTCGGCAGTACTTC.

In its sample, this clonotype ranks as medium-sized. The chain employs TRBV20-1 and TRBJ1-4, with D possibly being TRBD1 (5 bases). This CDR3 is 14 amino acids long. CDR1 is DFQATT and CDR2 is SNEGSKA in the germline V gene (reference sequence). The V end lost 0 bases, the J end lost 6 bases, and 11 bases lay between the germline ends. The CDR3 DNA is TGCAGTGCTAGAGATGAGGGGAACGATGAAAAACTGTTTTTT. Protein product: CSARDEGNDEKLFF.

This clonotype is judged medium-sized (0.01 to 0.1%). The chain is built from TRBV4-2 and TRBJ2-7; 9 bases are shared with TRBD2. Germline CDR1 reads LGHNA; CDR2 reads YNFKEQ. V lost 3 bases to trimming and J lost 2 bases; unmatched junction nucleotides: 8. The CDR3 runs 16 residues. CDR3 sequence (DNA): TGTGCCAGCAGCCATTTGGGGGGACTAGCAGCCTACGAGCAGTACTTC. Its protein is CASSHLGGLAAYEQYF.

Here the CDR3 reads CASSLRQGGWSPLHF. As DNA, the CDR3 is TGTGCCAGCAGCCTAAGACAGGGGGGGTGGTCACCCCTCCACTTT. The chain carries TRBV28 and TRBJ1-6, with TRBD1 identical over 9 bases. Germline assignment: CDR1 MDHEN and CDR2 SYDVKM. Trimming cost V 6 bases and J 10 bases; bases outside gene matches: 10. The CDR3 consists of 15 residues.

By its share, this clonotype is medium-sized (0.01 to 0.1%). The chain combines TRBV3-1 with TRBJ2-7; D may be TRBD2 (6 bases). V dropped 4 bases and J dropped 0 bases, with 16 bases sitting between them. The CDR3 loop spans 16 amino acids. Germline V gives CDR1 LGHDT, CDR2 YNNKEL (reference sequence). The CDR3 nucleotides are TGTGCCAGCAGCCCCTTGGGACTGGTAAGCTCCTACGAGCAGTACTTC. It encodes CASSPLGLVSSYEQYF.

By sample fraction, this clonotype is medium-sized. The V and J genes are TRBV5-1 and TRBJ2-2; possible D gene TRBD1, 6 bases. V lost 4 bases to trimming and J lost 1 base, with 8 bases between them. This CDR3 has 14 amino acids. The germline gives CDR1 SGHRS, CDR2 YFSETQ. CDR3 DNA: TGCGCCAGCAGCCCGGGACAGAACACCGGGGAGCTGTTTTTT. It codes for CASSPGQNTGELFF.

The gene calls are TRBV20-1 and TRBJ2-1, with D hard to call. The germline gives CDR1 DFQATT, CDR2 SNEGSKA (reference sequence). V shed 4 bases and J shed 4 bases, with 2 bases lying between them. The CDR3 extends over 10 amino acids. The CDR3 loop is CSATYNEQFF. In DNA, the CDR3 is TGCAGTGCTACTTACAATGAGCAGTTCTTC.

By its share, this clonotype is medium-sized (0.01 to 0.1%). V and J are TRBV5-4 and TRBJ2-7; 9 nucleotides agree with TRBD1. Germline CDR1 SGHNT, CDR2 YYREEE (reference sequence). The CDR3 runs 14 residues. With V trimmed by 4 bases and J by 4 bases, 6 bases remained unmatched. The CDR3 DNA follows: TGTGCCAGCAGCACGCCGGGACAGGGTTACGAGCAGTACTTC. Translating it yields CASSTPGQGYEQYF.

This clonotype ranks as medium-sized. The rearrangement uses TRBV30 and TRBJ1-6; D is undetermined. CDR1 and CDR2 (germline): GTSNPN, SVGIG (reference sequence). V dropped 2 bases and J dropped 9 bases, with 11 bases sitting between them. The CDR3 length is 13 residues. The DNA of the CDR3 is TGTGCCTGGAGTTACGGCAGGAGTTCACCCCTCCACTTT. Translating gives CAWSYGRSSPLHF.

This clonotype is medium-sized by share. CDR3 protein: CASSFTSGGFTDTQYF. DNA for the CDR3: TGTGCCAGCAGCTTTACTAGCGGAGGATTCACAGATACGCAGTATTTT. The V gene is TRBV7-2, the J gene TRBJ2-3; 8 bases line up with TRBD2. Germline V gene lookup returns CDR1 SGHTA and CDR2 FQGNSA. Trimming at V came to 3 bases and at J to 2 bases, leaving 7 bases not matched to a gene. The CDR3 contains 16 residues.

This clonotype is medium-sized. V usage is TRBV12-3 or TRBV12-4 and J usage is TRBJ1-5; D gene uncertain. Between the trimmed V and J ends, which lost 5 bases and 9 bases, there was a span of 14 bases. The CDR3 is made up of 13 amino acids. Here the CDR3 reads CASSPGPGRPQHF. The CDR3 DNA is TGTGCCAGCAGTCCCGGACCCGGACGGCCCCAGCATTTT.

This clonotype is medium-sized in the sample. The chain employs TRBV20-1 and TRBJ2-5, with TRBD1 matching over 10 bases. Looked up from germline, CDR1 is DFQATT and CDR2 is SNEGSKA (reference sequence). V gave up 3 bases and J gave up 5 bases; unmatched junction bases: 15. This CDR3 is built from 17 residues. CDR3 bases: TGCAGTGCTAGGGGCCCCCCGGGACAGGGGCTCGGGGAGACCCAGTACTTC. This encodes CSARGPPGQGLGETQYF.

By frequency in the sample, this clonotype is medium-sized. CDR3 sequence reads: CASSFEVGDIQYF. DNA of the CDR3: TGCGCCAGCAGCTTTGAGGTGGGGGACATTCAGTACTTC. The V and J genes are TRBV5-1 and TRBJ2-4; D possibly matches TRBD1 or TRBD2 (5 bases each). The CDR3 extends over 13 amino acids. V lost 2 bases, J lost 8 bases, and 11 bases lay in between. The germline V gene has CDR1 SGHRS and CDR2 YFSETQ.

This clonotype came up many times. This sequence joins TRBV11-2 and TRBJ2-2; 7 nucleotides align to TRBD2. This CDR3 has 16 amino acids. Trimming took 4 bases from V and 2 from J; bases not matched to a gene: 7. Germline CDR1 SGHAT, CDR2 FQNNGV. The CDR3 bases are TGTGCCAGCAGCTGGGGAAGCGGGGCTAACACCGGGGAGCTGTTTTTT. It specifies CASSWGSGANTGELFF.

This clonotype was seen a few times. A clone one base away is much larger, so this may be a read error. The V and J genes are TRBV7-2 and TRBJ1-6; D is ambiguous. CDR1 is SGHTA and CDR2 is FQGNSA in the germline V gene. CDR3 length: 12 residues. The CDR3 DNA sequence: TGTGTCAGCAGCTTAGGCAGTTCACCCCTCCACTTT. It specifies CVSSLGSSPLHF. Variable domain in full (rest from reference TRBV7-2 and TRBJ1-6): GAGVSQSPSNKVTEKGKDVELRCDPISGHTALYWYRQSLGQGLEFLIYFQGNSAPDKSGLPSDRFSAERTGGSVSTLTIQRTQQEDSAVYLCVSSLGSSPLHFGNGTRLTVT.

This clonotype was found many times. The chain is built from TRBV20-1 and TRBJ2-7; no clear D. Trimming removed 3 bases from V and 1 base from J, with 16 bases in between. The germline V gene encodes CDR1 DFQATT and CDR2 SNEGSKA (reference sequence). This CDR3 is 15 amino acids long. The CDR3 loop reads CSARVLLGLSYEQYF. The DNA for the CDR3 is TGCAGTGCTAGGGTCTTGCTTGGCCTTTCCTACGAGCAGTACTTC.

This clonotype has a count of ten or more. V usage is TRBV6-2 or TRBV6-3 and J usage is TRBJ2-7, with 9 bases matching TRBD2. The length of the CDR3 is 13 residues. The J segment lost 4 bases and the V segment lost 7 bases, leaving 5 bases of the junction unmatched. Germline assignment: CDR1 MNHEY and CDR2 SVGEGT. This chain's CDR3 is CASKALAGYEQYF. The DNA for the CDR3 is TGTGCCAGCAAGGCACTAGCGGGTTACGAGCAGTACTTC.

In its sample, this clonotype is medium-sized. This chain uses TRBV5-1 with TRBJ2-5; no clear D. The CDR3 sequence is 13 residues long. Germline lookup yields CDR1 SGHRS and CDR2 YFSETQ. The V gene lost 1 base and the J gene lost 2 bases, with 6 bases spanning the gap. The CDR3 DNA follows: TGCGCCAGCAGCTTGACGATACAAGAGACCCAGTACTTC. Its translation: CASSLTIQETQYF.

By proportion, this clonotype is medium-sized. The chain recombines TRBV7-6 with TRBJ2-3, with 8 nucleotides matching TRBD2. The CDR3 is 16 residues long. The germline V gene encodes CDR1 SGHVS and CDR2 FNYEAQ. V lost 5 bases to trimming and J lost 3 bases; unmatched junction nucleotides: 10. This CDR3 is CASSLSGGSRTDTQYF. CDR3 coding DNA: TGTGCCAGCAGCCTAAGCGGGGGAAGTAGGACAGATACGCAGTATTTT.

This chain joins TRBV10-3 and TRBJ2-2; 8 bases agree with TRBD2. Germline V gene lookup returns CDR1 ENHRY and CDR2 SYGVKD. The trim removed 0 bases at V and 7 bases at J, leaving 7 bases unmatched. This CDR3 contains 16 residues. The CDR3 spells CAISESGAGEVGELFF. The CDR3 DNA reads TGTGCCATCAGTGAGTCTGGAGCGGGAGAGGTCGGGGAGCTGTTTTTT.

By proportion, this clonotype is medium-sized. This sequence joins TRBV23-1 and TRBJ2-1; the D call may be TRBD1 or TRBD2 (5 bases each). TRBV23-1 belongs to the ORF category, with a function that is uncertain. Trimming pared 2 bases from V and 2 bases from J, leaving 10 bases between. The length of the CDR3 is 15 residues. The CDR3 DNA is TGCGCCAGCAGTCAAGGGGGAGCCCCCTACAATGAGCAGTTCTTC. Translation: CASSQGGAPYNEQFF.